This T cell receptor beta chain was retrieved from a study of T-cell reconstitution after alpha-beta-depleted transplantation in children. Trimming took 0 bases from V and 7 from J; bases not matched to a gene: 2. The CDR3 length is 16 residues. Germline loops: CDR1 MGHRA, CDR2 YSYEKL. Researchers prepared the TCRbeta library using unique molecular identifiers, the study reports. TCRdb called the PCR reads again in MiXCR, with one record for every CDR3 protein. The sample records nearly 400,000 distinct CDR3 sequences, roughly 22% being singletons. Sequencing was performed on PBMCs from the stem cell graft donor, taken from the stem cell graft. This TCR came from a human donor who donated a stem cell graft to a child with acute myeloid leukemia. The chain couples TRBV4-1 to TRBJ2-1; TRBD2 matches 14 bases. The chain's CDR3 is CASSQEGTSGRNEQFF. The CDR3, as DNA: TGCGCCAGCAGCCAAGAGGGGACTAGCGGGAGAAATGAGCAGTTCTTC.